The text below deals with one TCR beta chain. The antigen remains undetermined. There are 13 residues in the CDR3. Germline CDR1 reads SGHRS; CDR2 reads YFSETQ. Trimming shortened V by 0 bases and J by 6 bases, and 7 bases separated the two germline ends. This sample was taken from a study of cytomegalovirus exposure and HLA in healthy donors. The study, taken as a whole, reports: First-cohort TCR clusters tended to co-occur in the 120 or so validation repertoires, a later analysis found. In vitro testing confirmed a few CMV-associated chains as specific for CMV antigens. Most TCR sequences were rare, but some public TCRs occurred in many donors.

Measured with immunoSEQ multiplex PCR; TCRdb has only the in-frame clones, and not every one. The table includes roughly 62,000 clones, 90% to 95% detected once. The sample consisted of PBMCs. The clonotype comes from a woman aged 30 to 39 in good health and CMV-seronegative. The chain has TRBV5-1 and TRBJ1-5; no definite D call. The CDR3 protein is CASSLGPLQPQHF. DNA for the CDR3: TGCGCCAGCAGCTTGGGGCCGCTTCAGCCCCAGCATTTT.